This is a list of T cell receptor beta chains from one sample in a study of blood T cell repertoires in COVID-19. Only in-frame clones appear in the TCRdb table, and some are missing; sequencing was by immunoSEQ multiplex PCR. The sample holds 85,000 to 90,000 clones, 86% seen once. Specimen: peripheral blood. The origin of the receptors is a human donor in a cohort sampled during active COVID-19. CDR3s include the opening cysteine and the closing phenylalanine or tryptophan. Fields, in order: V gene, CDR3 protein.

V gene: TRBV9; CDR3 protein: CASSVWSGGAQETQYF
V gene: TRBV2; CDR3 protein: CASRFQNNQPQHF
V gene: TRBV10-3; CDR3 protein: CAIRRRDREYRTNEKLFF
V gene: TRBV7-8; CDR3 protein: CASSPGQGRTGELFF
V gene: TRBV19; CDR3 protein: CASSIGTVNEKLFF
V gene: TRBV19; CDR3 protein: CASSPDLSSYNEQFF
V gene: TRBV15; CDR3 protein: CATSTQGQGADTQYF
V gene: TRBV19; CDR3 protein: CASIRSDQATNEKLFF
V gene: TRBV6-5; CDR3 protein: CASSPNSPQDTQYF
V gene: TRBV6-6; CDR3 protein: CASSYGTGRGSYEQYF
V gene: TRBV4-3; CDR3 protein: CASSQVPHYEQYF
V gene: TRBV10-2; CDR3 protein: CASSERSGTGYEAFF
V gene: TRBV5-1; CDR3 protein: CASSLAGSSDNEQFF
V gene: TRBV21-1; CDR3 protein: CANDYRALSYEQYF
V gene: TRBV10-3; CDR3 protein: CAISVAVGDRYGYTF
V gene: TRBV6-5; CDR3 protein: CASNPGLTYEQYF
V gene: TRBV3-1/TRBV3-2; CDR3 protein: CASSTRDSHTGELFF
V gene: TRBV19; CDR3 protein: CASSTPGDYEQYF